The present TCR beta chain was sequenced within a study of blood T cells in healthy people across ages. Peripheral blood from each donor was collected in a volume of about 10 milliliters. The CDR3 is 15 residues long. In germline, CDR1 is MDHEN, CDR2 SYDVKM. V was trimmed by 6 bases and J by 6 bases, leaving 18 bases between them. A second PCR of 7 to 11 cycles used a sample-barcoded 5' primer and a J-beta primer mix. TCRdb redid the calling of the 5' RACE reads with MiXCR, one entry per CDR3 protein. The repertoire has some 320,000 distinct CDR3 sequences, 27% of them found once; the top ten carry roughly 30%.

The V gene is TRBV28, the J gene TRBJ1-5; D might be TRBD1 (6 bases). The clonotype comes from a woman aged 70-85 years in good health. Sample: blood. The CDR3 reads CASSQSLRGGQPQHF. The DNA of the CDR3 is TGTGCCAGCAGCCAATCCCTCAGAGGGGGTCAGCCCCAGCATTTT.